This entry is about one TCR beta chain. Its antigen is not known. The sample is drawn from a study of OX40 agonist ivuxolimab in advanced cancers. V was cut by 8 bases and J by 1 base, with 14 bases left in between. CDR1 is SGHTA and CDR2 is FQGTGA in the germline V gene. The CDR3 length is 14 residues. Using immunoSEQ multiplex PCR, the repertoire was profiled, and TCRdb retains in-frame clones only, with some absent. The table shows about 77,000 clones, with over 70% occurring only once. Exclusion of a patient followed from autoimmune disease history or systemic immunosuppression. Study findings and constraints: Partial responders at 0.1-3.0 mg/kg showed near-lowest clonal expansion. It was also the case that some nonresponders had low normalized T-cell clonal expansion.

V and J are TRBV7-3 and TRBJ1-1; weak D call: TRBD1 (6 bases). This material consisted of CD4+ or CD8+ T cells sorted from blood, taken in a trial of the OX40 agonist ivuxolimab. The TCR sequence derives from an adult with an advanced solid tumor such as melanoma, head and neck, liver or kidney cancer. Here the CDR3 reads CASLRGGSNTEAFF. In DNA, the CDR3 is TGTGCCAGCTTAAGGGGGGGTTCGAACACTGAAGCTTTCTTT.